The rows below give T cell receptor beta chains drawn from one sample of a study of T cell responses to AZD1222 COVID-19 vaccine. Measured with immunoSEQ multiplex PCR; TCRdb has only the in-frame clones, and not every one. The sample carries 18,000 or so clones, roughly 91% recorded once. The starting material was peripheral blood, obtained 28 days after the second AZD1222 dose. The receptor set was obtained from an adult who received the AZD1222 COVID-19 vaccine. Both conserved end residues are part of each CDR3. Fields, in order: J gene, D gene, clone size, V gene, CDR3 protein, CDR3 DNA. D genes are given only for firm matches. Size is stated for part of the rows, as once, few or many counts, or as a class when the clone is expanded.

TRBJ2-5 | NA | NA | TRBV7-2 | CASGPGGALQTQYF | TGTGCCAGCGGGCCGGGCGGGGCCCTTCAGACCCAGTACTTC
TRBJ2-7 | TRBD1 | NA | TRBV19 | CASSTGGTGVAEQYF | TGTGCCAGTAGTACCGGGGGGACAGGGGTTGCGGAGCAGTACTTC
TRBJ2-1 | NA | NA | TRBV5-4 | CASSLDLGTLLYNEQFF | TGTGCCAGCAGCTTGGATTTGGGGACTCTACTGTACAATGAGCAGTTCTTC
TRBJ1-1 | TRBD1 | NA | TRBV7-3 | CASSLTRGRVTEAFF | TGTGCCAGCAGCTTAACTAGGGGGCGGGTCACTGAAGCTTTCTTT
TRBJ2-5 | NA | NA | TRBV28 | CASSSSTGMGQETQYF | TGTGCCAGCAGTTCCTCGACGGGGATGGGGCAAGAGACCCAGTACTTC
TRBJ1-2 | TRBD1 | once | TRBV3-1/TRBV3-2 | CASSPIQGARPVGYTF | TGTGCCAGCAGCCCTATACAGGGGGCGCGACCTGTTGGCTACACCTTC
TRBJ2-1 | TRBD2 | NA | TRBV5-1 | CASSLLGGRSGNEQFF | TGCGCCAGCAGCTTGCTTGGCGGGAGGTCGGGCAATGAGCAGTTCTTC
TRBJ1-1 | NA | NA | TRBV6-5 | CASSFNRNTEAFF | TGTGCCAGCAGCTTTAACAGAAACACTGAAGCTTTCTTT
TRBJ2-7 | TRBD1 | NA | TRBV7-9 | CASNDRVLTEQYF | TGTGCCAGCAACGACAGGGTGTTAACCGAGCAGTACTTC
TRBJ1-2 | NA | NA | TRBV7-6 | CASSLRTGPNYGYTF | TGTGCCAGCAGCTTACGTACAGGACCTAACTATGGCTACACCTTC
TRBJ2-3 | NA | NA | TRBV19 | CASRGTGMGADTQYF | TGTGCCAGTAGAGGAACAGGGATGGGGGCAGATACGCAGTATTTT
TRBJ1-6 | NA | once | TRBV6-4 | CASARGGNSPLHF | TGTGCCAGCGCCCGAGGGGGGAATTCACCCCTCCACTTT
TRBJ1-5 | NA | NA | TRBV29-1 | CSVPGQGHNQPQHF | TGCAGCGTTCCTGGCCAGGGACACAATCAGCCCCAGCATTTT
TRBJ2-7 | NA | NA | TRBV27 | CASSQRGTYEQYF | TGTGCCAGCAGCCAGCGTGGTACCTACGAGCAGTACTTC
TRBJ1-1 | NA | once | TRBV5-1 | CASSLGGGKPEAFF | TGCGCCAGCAGCTTGGGAGGGGGAAAGCCTGAAGCTTTCTTT
TRBJ1-5 | TRBD1 | NA | TRBV7-9 | CASSLTGGGQPQHF | TGTGCCAGCAGCTTAACAGGGGGCGGCCAGCCCCAGCATTTT
TRBJ1-1 | TRBD1 | NA | TRBV27 | CASKGAGQVLNEAFF | TGTGCCAGCAAAGGAGCTGGACAGGTACTTAATGAAGCTTTCTTT
TRBJ1-1 | NA | once | TRBV10-1 | CASRSTASTEAFF | TGCGCCAGCAGATCCACAGCAAGTACTGAAGCTTTCTTT
TRBJ1-5 | NA | NA | TRBV6-5 | CASSQGFNQPQHF | TGTGCCAGCAGCCAGGGCTTCAATCAGCCCCAGCATTTT
TRBJ2-7 | NA | NA | TRBV27 | CASSIDRDFYEQYF | TGTGCCAGCAGTATCGACAGGGACTTCTACGAGCAGTACTTC
TRBJ2-3 | TRBD2 | NA | TRBV4-1 | CASSQSGGAQYF | TGCGCCAGCAGTCAGAGCGGGGGGGCCCAGTATTTT
TRBJ1-1 | NA | NA | TRBV20-1 | CSASGGTEAFF | TGCAGTGCTAGTGGGGGGACTGAAGCTTTCTTT
TRBJ1-1 | NA | NA | TRBV5-1 | CASSLREEGTEAFF | TGCGCCAGCAGCTTAAGGGAAGAGGGCACTGAAGCTTTCTTT
TRBJ2-2 | TRBD2 | NA | TRBV2 | CATTRTSVDTGELFF | TGTGCCACCACTCGGACTAGCGTAGACACCGGGGAGCTGTTTTTT
TRBJ1-2 | TRBD1 | NA | TRBV29-1 | CSGGDRGDGYTF | TGCAGCGGCGGAGACAGGGGGGACGGCTACACCTTC
TRBJ2-5 | NA | NA | TRBV9 | CASSVATLQGGQETQYF | TGTGCCAGCAGCGTAGCTACGCTCCAGGGGGGTCAAGAGACCCAGTACTTC
TRBJ1-5 | TRBD1 | NA | TRBV24-1 | CATRQGAGQPQHF | TGTGCCACCCGACAGGGGGCAGGTCAGCCCCAGCATTTT
TRBJ2-1 | NA | NA | TRBV9 | CASSVARVNEQFF | TGTGCCAGCAGCGTAGCGAGAGTCAATGAGCAGTTCTTC
TRBJ1-2 | NA | NA | TRBV6-5 | CASVGQGDFGGYTF | TGTGCCAGCGTGGGTCAAGGGGATTTTGGTGGCTACACCTTC
TRBJ1-1 | NA | NA | TRBV5-4 | CASSLDGTFTEAFF | TGTGCCAGCAGCTTGGATGGAACGTTCACTGAAGCTTTCTTT
TRBJ2-2 | TRBD1 | NA | TRBV14 | CASSRQGVMGELFF | TGTGCCAGCAGCCGACAGGGAGTGATGGGGGAGCTGTTTTTT
TRBJ2-5 | TRBD2 | NA | TRBV28 | CASKKGGRASETQYF | TGTGCCAGCAAGAAGGGCGGGAGGGCCTCAGAGACCCAGTACTTC
TRBJ2-1 | NA | NA | TRBV7-2 | CASSNWLARYNEQFF | TGTGCCAGCAGCAACTGGTTAGCGAGGTACAATGAGCAGTTCTTC
TRBJ2-3 | NA | NA | TRBV7-2 | CASSPPRGFNTDTQYF | TGTGCCAGCAGCCCCCCCCGGGGCTTCAACACAGATACGCAGTATTTT
TRBJ2-7 | NA | NA | TRBV7-6 | CASSLGPSGVVRYEQYF | TGTGCCAGCAGCTTGGGGCCTTCGGGGGTTGTGCGCTACGAGCAGTACTTC
TRBJ2-1 | NA | NA | TRBV12-3/TRBV12-4 | CASNDNEQFF | TGTGCCAGCAATGACAATGAGCAGTTCTTC
TRBJ2-3 | NA | NA | TRBV5-1 | CASSSLLSTDTQYF | TGCGCCAGCTCCTCCCTACTTAGCACAGATACGCAGTATTTT
TRBJ2-6 | NA | NA | TRBV7-8 | CASSPRLRGRRTGANVLTF | TGTGCCAGCAGCCCACGGCTCAGGGGACGAAGAACGGGGGCCAACGTCCTGACTTTC
TRBJ1-1 | NA | NA | TRBV5-4 | CASSWDSTGHYTEAFF | TGTGCCAGCAGCTGGGACTCGACAGGACACTACACTGAAGCTTTCTTT
TRBJ1-5 | NA | NA | TRBV7-6 | CASTPSWGNSNQPQHF | TGTGCCAGCACCCCAAGTTGGGGGAATAGCAATCAGCCCCAGCATTTT
TRBJ1-5 | NA | few | TRBV6-2/TRBV6-3 | CASSFGSNNQPQHF | TGTGCCAGCAGTTTCGGAAGCAACAATCAGCCCCAGCATTTT
TRBJ1-5 | NA | NA | TRBV4-2 | CASSQGGSDWHQPQHF | TGTGCCAGCAGCCAAGGGGGATCCGACTGGCATCAGCCCCAGCATTTT
TRBJ1-2 | NA | NA | TRBV5-4 | CASSLSRGQYGYTF | TGTGCCAGCAGCTTGTCGCGGGGACAATATGGCTACACCTTC
TRBJ2-5 | TRBD2 | few | TRBV19 | CASRLAGAQETQYF | TGTGCCAGTAGACTAGCGGGGGCCCAAGAGACCCAGTACTTC
TRBJ2-7 | NA | NA | TRBV28 | CASSLGRYEQYF | TGTGCCAGCAGTTTAGGACGGTACGAGCAGTACTTC
TRBJ1-6 | TRBD1 | NA | TRBV29-1 | CSVADRGSSPLHF | TGCAGCGTGGCAGACAGGGGATCTTCACCCCTCCACTTT